The T cell receptor beta chain described here comes from a study of T cells in localized non-small cell lung cancer. Study findings and constraints: Adjacent lung had a median roughly 53 of the 100 largest tumor clones.

Concerning this clone: As yet, its antigen is unknown.

Repertoires were generated with immunoSEQ multiplex PCR, while TCRdb's copy carries only in-frame clones and drops some. The sample lists roughly 76,000 clones, about three quarters seen once, with about 19% in the top ten. This CDR3 region has 13 residues. Trimming pared 6 bases from V and 12 bases from J, leaving 15 bases between. Germline lookup yields CDR1 MNHNY and CDR2 SVGAGI (reference sequence). The sample in question was PBMCs, obtained before any cancer treatment. This TCR came from a man between 40 and 75 years old with stage II squamous cell lung carcinoma. V gene TRBV6-6 combines with J gene TRBJ1-6, with D perhaps TRBD1 (5 bases). As DNA, the CDR3 is TGTGCCAGCAGGGATCTGACGGGGGAACCCCTCCACTTT. It codes for CASRDLTGEPLHF.